This T cell receptor beta chain was obtained from a study of PD-L1 blockade in urothelial cancer. The overall study: In about 2014 therapy began: atezolizumab 1,200 mg intravenously every 3 weeks. The researchers analyzed blood 3 weeks (second dose) and 6 weeks after treatment start. Per blood sample, T cells had a median of around 150,000.

The time point was: pretreatment peripheral blood. Locally advanced or metastatic urothelial carcinoma was present in patients. The germline gives CDR1 SGHDT, CDR2 YYEEEE. V gave up 3 bases and J gave up 2 bases; unmatched junction bases: 12. This CDR3 region has 19 residues. This clone was recorded once. The assay was immunoSEQ multiplex PCR, and TCRdb's table has in-frame clones only and misses some. Among approximately 48,000 clones, 70% to 80% were seen once, and the ten largest hold roughly 10%. The sequences come from PBMCs, collected around atezolizumab (anti-PD-L1) treatment. The origin of this receptor is a man aged 65 to 79 with urothelial cancer. J is TRBJ2-3 and V is TRBV5-6; the match to TRBD2 covers 13 bases. The CDR3 sequence: CASSSTGLAGVVITDTQYF. The CDR3 DNA is TGTGCCAGCAGCTCTACCGGACTAGCGGGAGTGGTGATCACAGATACGCAGTATTTT.